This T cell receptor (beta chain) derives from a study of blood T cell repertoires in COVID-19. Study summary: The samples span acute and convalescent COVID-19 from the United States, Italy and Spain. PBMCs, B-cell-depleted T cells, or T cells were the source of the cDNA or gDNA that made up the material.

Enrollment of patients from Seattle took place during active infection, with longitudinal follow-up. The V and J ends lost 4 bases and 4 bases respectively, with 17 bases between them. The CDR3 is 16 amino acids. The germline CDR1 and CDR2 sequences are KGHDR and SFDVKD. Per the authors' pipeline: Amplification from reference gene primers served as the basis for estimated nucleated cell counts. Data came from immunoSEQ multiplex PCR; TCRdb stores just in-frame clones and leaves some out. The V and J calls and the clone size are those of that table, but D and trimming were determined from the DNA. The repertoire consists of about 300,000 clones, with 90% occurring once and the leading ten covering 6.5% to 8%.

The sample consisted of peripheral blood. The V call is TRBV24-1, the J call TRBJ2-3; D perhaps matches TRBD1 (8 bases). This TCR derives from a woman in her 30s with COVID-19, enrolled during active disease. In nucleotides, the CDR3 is TGTGCCACCAGTGACCTCGGACAGGGAGGGGCAGATACGCAGTATTTT. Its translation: CATSDLGQGGADTQYF.